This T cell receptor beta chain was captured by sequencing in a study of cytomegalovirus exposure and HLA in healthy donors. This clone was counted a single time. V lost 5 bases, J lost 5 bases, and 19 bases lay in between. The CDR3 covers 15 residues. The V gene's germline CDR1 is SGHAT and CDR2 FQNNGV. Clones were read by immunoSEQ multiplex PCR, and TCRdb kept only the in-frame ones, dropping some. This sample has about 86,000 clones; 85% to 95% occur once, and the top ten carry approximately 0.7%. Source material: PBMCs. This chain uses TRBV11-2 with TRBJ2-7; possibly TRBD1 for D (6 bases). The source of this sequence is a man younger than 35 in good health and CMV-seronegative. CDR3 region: CASSPGESARHEQYF. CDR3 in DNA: TGTGCCAGCAGCCCAGGGGAATCCGCCCGGCACGAGCAGTACTTC.